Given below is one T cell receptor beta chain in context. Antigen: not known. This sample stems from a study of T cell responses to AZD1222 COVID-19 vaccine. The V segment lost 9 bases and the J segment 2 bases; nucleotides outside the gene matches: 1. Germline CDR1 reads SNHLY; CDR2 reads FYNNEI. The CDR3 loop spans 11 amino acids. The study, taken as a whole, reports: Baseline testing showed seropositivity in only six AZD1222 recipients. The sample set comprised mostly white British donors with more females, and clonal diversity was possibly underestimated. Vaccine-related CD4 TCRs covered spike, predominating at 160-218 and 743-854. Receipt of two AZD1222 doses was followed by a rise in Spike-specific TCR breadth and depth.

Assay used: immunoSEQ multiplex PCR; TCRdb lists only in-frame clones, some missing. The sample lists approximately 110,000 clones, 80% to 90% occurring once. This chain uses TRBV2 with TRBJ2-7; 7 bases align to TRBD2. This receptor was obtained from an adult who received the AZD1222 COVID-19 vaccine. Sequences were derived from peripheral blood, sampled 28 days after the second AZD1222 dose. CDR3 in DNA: TGTGCCAGGGGGGGGGCCTACGAGCAGTACTTC. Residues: CARGGAYEQYF.